The clone carrying this TCR beta chain has at least ten counts. The target antigen is unknown. Sample time point: pre-sensitization, week 0. Treatment of the sample: therapeutic diphenylcyclopropenone sensitization with weekly scalp DPC. This entry is derived from a study of human T cells and chemical hapten exposure. Study-level results: Counts of TCRs above 1 in 1000 frequency stayed unchanged with DPC sensitization. Expanded TCRs created a significantly greater count of big CDR3 similarity clusters than controls did.

Trimming took 3 bases from V and 5 from J, leaving 11 bases between them. The CDR3 covers 12 residues. Germline CDR1 is SQVTM and CDR2 is ANQGSEA. MiXCR, run by TCRdb on the RACE reads, gives a single entry per CDR3 protein. This sample has 65,000 to 90,000 distinct CDR3 sequences, with about 14% found just once. The source was whole blood, collected in connection with sensitization to the hapten diphenylcyclopropenone (DPC). The rearrangement links TRBV29-1 to TRBJ2-7, with D maybe TRBD1 (6 bases). The receptor was isolated from a woman between 45 and 65 years old with alopecia areata. Some clones in this sample may be carry-over from other donors' samples. CDR3 in amino acids: CSVEDNRDEQYF. Written as DNA, the CDR3 is TGCAGCGTTGAGGATAACAGGGACGAGCAGTACTTC.